This T cell receptor (beta chain) was identified during a study of blood T cell repertoires in COVID-19. Study-level background: T cells, B-cell-depleted T cells, or PBMCs provided the cDNA or gDNA that served as material.

As originally analysed: The authors estimated nucleated cell counts from reference gene primer amplification. TCRdb's table, derived via immunoSEQ multiplex PCR, lists solely in-frame clones and lacks some. V, J and clone size were drawn from that table, and D and trimming were deduced from the DNA. The sample lists fewer than 350,000 clones; around 84% were seen once. The study recruited people aged about 18 to 89 years across roughly 23 US areas. Germline lookup yields CDR1 LNHDA and CDR2 SQIVND (reference sequence). The CDR3 runs 13 residues. V lost 5 bases and J 6 bases, leaving 11 bases between the germline ends.

The receptor's source is a woman between 50 and 59 years old who had recovered from COVID-19. Sequencing was carried out using PBMCs or T cells enriched from blood (not recorded which). This chain links TRBV19 with TRBJ1-5; no firm D call. CDR3 amino acids: CASSLSLRQPQHF. The CDR3 DNA is TGTGCCAGTAGTCTCTCTTTGCGTCAGCCCCAGCATTTT.